This T cell receptor beta chain was observed in a study of T cell responses to AZD1222 COVID-19 vaccine. Study-level findings and limits: Seropositivity was recorded at baseline in only 5 or 6 AZD1222 recipients.

To note about this clone: Antigen: not known.

Trimming took off 0 bases at V and 8 bases at J, with 13 bases between the two ends. From germline, CDR1 is KGHDR and CDR2 SFDVKD. The CDR3 covers 16 residues. Second-dose timings of about 4 or about 12 weeks were pooled. Generated by immunoSEQ multiplex PCR, the TCRdb table keeps only in-frame clones and is missing some. The table shows about 110,000 clones, with about 94% occurring only once. The rearrangement joins TRBV24-1 to TRBJ1-6; no reliable D call. The receptor was derived from an adult who received the AZD1222 COVID-19 vaccine. The starting material was peripheral blood, obtained 28 days after the second AZD1222 dose. The DNA of the CDR3 is TGTGCCACCAGTGATTTGCAGGCCGGAGGGCATTCACCCCTCCACTTT. This encodes CATSDLQAGGHSPLHF.